The 26 T cell receptor beta chains below were found in one sample sequenced in a study of blood T cell repertoires in COVID-19. Produced via immunoSEQ multiplex PCR; TCRdb's table is partial and in-frame only. The data show around 200,000 clones, about nine tenths seen once. What was sequenced was peripheral blood. The receptors shown here come from a man aged 35 to 55 with acute or convalescent COVID-19.

This clone turned up a few times. The rearrangement uses TRBV27 and TRBJ1-1; the D is unclear. The germline V and J ends were trimmed by 3 bases and 2 bases, with 7 bases remaining between them. The CDR3 has 13 amino acids. The germline V gene has CDR1 MNHEY and CDR2 SMNVEV (reference sequence). CDR3 loop: CASSLGSNTEAFF. CDR3 in DNA: TGTGCCAGCAGTTTGGGGAGTAACACTGAAGCTTTCTTT.

The J gene is TRBJ2-2, the V gene TRBV30; TRBD2 matches at 14 bases. The CDR3 sequence is 16 residues long. From germline, CDR1 is GTSNPN and CDR2 SVGIG (reference sequence). Trimming at V came to 1 base and at J to 4 bases, leaving 2 bases not matched to a gene. The CDR3 reads CAWSGLAGGVTGELFF. The DNA for the CDR3 is TGTGCCTGGAGTGGACTAGCGGGGGGGGTCACCGGGGAGCTGTTTTTT. Supplemented by reference TRBV30 and TRBJ2-2, the full variable domain reads SQTIHQWPATLVQPVGSPLSLECTVEGTSNPNLYWYRQAAGRGLQLLFYSVGIGQISSEVPQNLSASRPQDRQFILSSKKLLLSDSGFYLCAWSGLAGGVTGELFFGEGSRLTVL.

The table lists this clone with a count of one. V is TRBV4-2 and J is TRBJ1-2; D is perhaps TRBD1 (6 bases). The germline CDR1 and CDR2 sequences are LGHNA and YNFKEQ. With 4 bases removed from V and 8 bases from J, the gap between germline ends came to 20 bases. The CDR3 length is 15 residues. CDR3 coding DNA: TGTGCCAGCAGCCCTCGGGGGGGGCCCTTGAAGGGCTACACCTTC. Protein sequence: CASSPRGGPLKGYTF.

The chain couples TRBV10-2 to TRBJ1-5; 8 nucleotides line up with TRBD1. Germline loops: CDR1 WSHSY, CDR2 SAAADI. Germline trimming cut 0 bases from V and 0 bases from J; bases unmatched to any gene: 4. The CDR3 sequence is 17 residues long. The DNA of the CDR3 is TGCGCCAGCAGTGAGTCGCAGGGGGCGATTAGCAATCAGCCCCAGCATTTT. This sequence encodes CASSESQGAISNQPQHF.

The V gene is TRBV4-1, the J gene TRBJ2-7; D is undetermined. The CDR3 covers 14 residues. Between the trimmed V and J ends, which lost 1 base and 7 bases, there was a span of 14 bases. Germline V gene data show CDR1 as MGHRA and CDR2 as YSYEKL. CDR3 residues: CASSQVPVIREQYF. In DNA, the CDR3 is TGCGCCAGCAGCCAAGTCCCAGTGATTCGTGAGCAGTACTTC.

This clone showed up just a few times. The V and J genes are TRBV28 and TRBJ2-7; 10 bases match TRBD1. V trimming: 5 bases; J trimming: 6 bases; junction bases outside the gene matches: 7. The V gene's germline CDR1 is MDHEN and CDR2 SYDVKM. CDR3 length equals 14 residues. The DNA of the CDR3 is TGTGCCAGCAGTGGGACAGGGGCGCTATCCGAGCAGTACTTC. Amino acid sequence: CASSGTGALSEQYF.

The table lists this clone with a few counts. The chain links TRBV7-8 to TRBJ1-5, with a tentative D call TRBD1 (6 bases). Per the germline V gene, CDR1 is SGHVS and CDR2 is FQNEAQ. This CDR3 spans 16 amino acids. V lost 5 bases, J lost 7 bases, and 21 bases lay in between. CDR3 sequence reads: CASSLTRVTGEQPQHF. The CDR3, as DNA: TGTGCCAGCAGCCTGACCCGGGTGACAGGTGAACAGCCCCAGCATTTT.

The chain couples TRBV19 to TRBJ1-4; D possibly corresponds to TRBD1 (5 bases). In germline, CDR1 is LNHDA, CDR2 SQIVND (reference sequence). The CDR3 is 14 residues long. The V end was cut by 3 bases, the J end by 8 bases, with 13 bases between. CDR3 nucleotide sequence: TGTGCCAGTAGTATTCGCCAGGGAGGAGAAAAACTGTTTTTT. Translating it yields CASSIRQGGEKLFF.

This chain uses TRBV6-5 with TRBJ1-3; 7 nucleotides align to TRBD1. V lost 5 bases and J lost 11; bases outside the gene matches: 12. The CDR3 is 14 residues long. Germline-derived CDR1 and CDR2 are MNHEY and SVGAGI. The CDR3 bases are TGTGCCAGCAGTCTGACAGGGAGTAAATTCGCCATATATTTT. Residues: CASSLTGSKFAIYF.

The gene calls are TRBV12-3 or TRBV12-4 and TRBJ2-5; 8 bases match TRBD2. The V segment lost 6 bases and the J segment 4 bases; nucleotides outside the gene matches: 4. CDR3 size: 13 residues. The CDR3 loop is CASRKTSVETQYF. Here the CDR3 DNA reads TGTGCCAGCAGAAAGACTAGCGTAGAGACCCAGTACTTC.

This rearrangement joins TRBV7-9 to TRBJ2-7, with 9 positions matching TRBD1. This CDR3 spans 16 amino acids. Germline V CDR1 and CDR2: SEHNR, FQNEAQ (reference sequence). The V segment lost 4 bases and the J segment 3 bases; nucleotides outside the gene matches: 10. Written as DNA, the CDR3 is TGTGCCAGCAGCTCCACAGGGGGCCTGGGCTACTACGAGCAGTACTTC. Protein sequence: CASSSTGGLGYYEQYF.

V and J are TRBV5-1 and TRBJ2-2, with 7 bases aligning to TRBD1. The V and J ends lost 4 bases and 5 bases, in that order; junction bases with no gene match: 17. This CDR3 spans 18 amino acids. Germline loops: CDR1 SGHRS, CDR2 YFSETQ. The CDR3 sequence: CASSRYPLGQRTTGELFF. The CDR3 DNA reads TGCGCCAGCAGCCGTTACCCCCTGGGACAGCGAACGACCGGGGAGCTGTTTTTT.

This clone was picked up one time. The rearrangement joins TRBV18 to TRBJ2-2; no reliable D call. The V and J ends lost 1 base and 4 bases respectively, with 7 bases between them. The CDR3 spans 14 residues. Germline CDR1 and CDR2: KGHSH and LQKENI. The CDR3 bases are TGTGCCAGCTCACCACTAGAGGTCACCGGGGAGCTGTTTTTT. Its translation: CASSPLEVTGELFF.

The gene calls are TRBV7-2 and TRBJ2-5; TRBD2 matches at 7 bases. The trim removed 2 bases at V and 4 bases at J, leaving 7 bases unmatched. The CDR3 sequence is 15 residues long. Germline CDR1 reads SGHTA; CDR2 reads FQGNSA. The DNA of the CDR3 is TGTGCCAGCAGCTTATTGCTGGGGAGGGGAGAGACCCAGTACTTC. Translated, it gives CASSLLLGRGETQYF. Together with reference TRBV7-2 and TRBJ2-5, the CDR3 gives the full variable domain: GAGVSQSPSNKVTEKGKDVELRCDPISGHTALYWYRQSLGQGLEFLIYFQGNSAPDKSGLPSDRFSAERTGGSVSTLTIQRTQQEDSAVYLCASSLLLGRGETQYFGPGTRLLVL.

The rearrangement uses TRBV18 and TRBJ1-3; D ambiguous. Germline assignment: CDR1 KGHSH and CDR2 LQKENI. CDR3 length: 15 residues. V was pared by 0 bases and J by 2 bases, with 8 bases between. The CDR3 DNA is TGTGCCAGCTCACCACCGATTGGGCCTGGAAACACCATATATTTT. It is translated as CASSPPIGPGNTIYF.

J is TRBJ2-2 and V is TRBV19; no firm D call. CDR1 LNHDA and CDR2 SQIVND come from the germline V gene (reference sequence). The CDR3 is 15 amino acids. V lost 3 bases and J lost 1, with 9 bases in between. CDR3 DNA: TGTGCCAGTAGTATTGTGGCAGGGAACACCGGGGAGCTGTTTTTT. Protein: CASSIVAGNTGELFF.

The gene calls are TRBV6-5 and TRBJ1-1; maybe TRBD1 (6 bases). Germline-derived CDR1 and CDR2 are MNHEY and SVGAGI. This CDR3 comprises 14 residues. Trimming shortened V by 6 bases and J by 5 bases, and 16 bases separated the two germline ends. The CDR3 region is CASSTQGIWTEAFF. CDR3 bases: TGTGCCAGCAGCACCCAGGGGATTTGGACTGAAGCTTTCTTT.

This sequence joins TRBV19 and TRBJ1-1; 10 bases are a match to TRBD1. The CDR3 loop spans 17 amino acids. Germline trimming cut 9 bases from V and 6 bases from J; bases unmatched to any gene: 19. CDR1 and CDR2 from the germline V gene are LNHDA and SQIVND (reference sequence). DNA of the CDR3: TGTGCCAGCCGCCAGACAGGGGGCGGGCGGGCCTACCCTGAAGCTTTCTTT. This codes for CASRQTGGGRAYPEAFF.

CDR3 protein: CASSFGQGDTGELFF. The CDR3, as DNA: TGTGCCAGCTCATTCGGACAGGGTGACACCGGGGAGCTGTTTTTT. This sequence joins TRBV18 and TRBJ2-2; TRBD1 agrees at 8 bases. Unmatched junction bases numbered 5, after V lost 5 bases and J lost 3 bases. Per germline, CDR1 KGHSH and CDR2 LQKENI. This CDR3 region has 15 residues.

This chain links TRBV4-3 with TRBJ1-2, with D tentatively TRBD1 (5 bases). Trimming shortened V by 2 bases and J by 0 bases, and 19 bases separated the two germline ends. The V gene's germline CDR1 is LGHNA and CDR2 YSLEER. There are 18 residues in the CDR3. As DNA, the CDR3 is TGCGCCAGCAGCCAAAGTTCGCTAGGGGAACCACCTAACTATGGCTACACCTTC. Its translation is CASSQSSLGEPPNYGYTF.

This clone was counted only a few times. The chain joins TRBV3-1 (or the pseudogene TRBV3-2) to TRBJ1-2, with 9 bases that match TRBD1. CDR1 is LGHDT and CDR2 is YNNKEL in the germline V gene (reference sequence). The J segment lost 3 bases and the V segment lost 5 bases, leaving 7 bases of the junction unmatched. The CDR3 extends over 15 amino acids. The CDR3: CASSWGQGGDYGYTF. The CDR3 bases are TGTGCCAGCAGCTGGGGACAGGGCGGTGACTATGGCTACACCTTC.

The chain joins TRBV25-1 to TRBJ1-1; the D is unclear. The germline gives CDR1 MGHDK, CDR2 SYGVNS. Trimming left V 0 bases short and J 1 base short, with 12 bases between. The CDR3 covers 16 residues. The CDR3 loop reads CASSEYGVLGNTEAFF. The CDR3 DNA reads TGTGCCAGCAGTGAATACGGGGTGTTGGGGAACACTGAAGCTTTCTTT. Full variable domain (outside the CDR3, taken from reference TRBV25-1 and TRBJ1-1): EADIYQTPRYLVIGTGKKITLECSQTMGHDKMYWYQQDPGMELHLIHYSYGVNSTEKGDLSSESTVSRIRTEHFPLTLESARPSHTSQYLCASSEYGVLGNTEAFFGQGTRLTVV.

The chain has TRBV6-2 or TRBV6-3 and TRBJ1-1, with D perhaps matching TRBD1 (6 bases). Germline CDR1 reads MNHEY; CDR2 reads SVGEGT. The CDR3 sequence is 14 residues long. Trimming cost V 6 bases and J 2 bases, with 13 bases left between them. The CDR3 nucleotides read TGTGCCAGCAGCGACGGGGGGGGCAACACTGAAGCTTTCTTT. The encoded protein is CASSDGGGNTEAFF.

CDR3 loop: CASSLGDRIRHGYTF. In nucleotides, the CDR3 is TGTGCCAGCAGCTTAGGGGACAGAATCCGACATGGCTACACCTTC. The chain has TRBV7-9 and TRBJ1-2; 7 bases line up with TRBD1. The CDR3 is 15 residues long. Germline V CDR1 and CDR2: SEHNR, FQNEAQ (reference sequence). With 1 base clipped from V and 6 bases from J, the junction kept 8 bases outside the gene matches.

V gene TRBV10-3 combines with J gene TRBJ1-3; maybe TRBD1 (6 bases). V was trimmed by 6 bases and J by 0 bases, leaving 12 bases between them. Germline V CDR1 and CDR2: ENHRY, SYGVKD. CDR3 length: 15 residues. DNA for the CDR3: TGTGCCATCAGCCGGGAGGACAGCTCTGGAAACACCATATATTTT. This sequence encodes CAISREDSSGNTIYF.

V usage is TRBV28 and J usage is TRBJ2-7; a weak D match, TRBD2 (6 bases). V lost 7 bases to trimming and J lost 6 bases, with 19 bases between them. The V gene's germline CDR1 is MDHEN and CDR2 SYDVKM. The CDR3 covers 14 residues. CDR3 nucleotide sequence: TGTGCCAGCACCAAAGGGACTTTCGGTGCCGAGCAGTACTTC. Residues: CASTKGTFGAEQYF.